The clone carrying this T cell receptor beta chain has just one count. The gene symbols are mouse symbols. The CDR3 goes on 1 residue after the read ends, and that part is filled in from the germline J gene. Trimming took 6 bases from V and 0 from J; bases not matched to a gene: 10. This CDR3 contains 18 residues. Germline V gene lookup returns CDR1 NNHNN and CDR2 SYGAGS (reference sequence). The record originates from a study of tissue T cells after allogeneic stem cell transplantation. The method was immunoSEQ multiplex PCR; TCRdb's version includes in-frame clones alone and lacks a portion of them. Altogether about 22,000 clones are present, approximately 70% being singletons, with the ten largest covering about 0.41%.

The sample taken for sequencing was blood. The chain combines TRBV13-2 with TRBJ2-1, with 12 nucleotides matching TRBD2. The clonotype was recovered from a female BALB/c mouse in good health. This strain has MHC haplotype H2-d. The part of the CDR3 DNA that was read is TGTGCCAGCGTCACAGGGACTGGGGGGACGTATAACTATGCTGAGCAGTTC. Amino acid sequence: CASVTGTGGTYNYAEQF. In full, the CDR3 reads CASVTGTGGTYNYAEQFF.